Listed below are T cell receptor beta chains from one sample, sequenced in a study of blood T cell repertoires in COVID-19. Clones were read by immunoSEQ multiplex PCR, and TCRdb kept only the in-frame ones, dropping some. The sample contains approximately 82,000 clones, around four fifths of which appear only once. Sample: peripheral blood. The receptors here all came from a woman aged 60-75 years with acute or convalescent COVID-19. The CDR3 runs from the conserved cysteine through the conserved F or W. Fields, in order: clone size, CDR3 length, V gene, J gene, D gene, CDR3 DNA, CDR3 protein. D genes are given only for firm matches. Clone size appears in some rows only: once, few, many, or a class for an expanded clone.

-	17	TRBV6-6	TRBJ2-4	TRBD2	TGTGCCAGCAGTCCTTCGGGACTAGCGGGAGGGGGAAACATTCAGTACTTC	CASSPSGLAGGGNIQYF
-	13	TRBV11-3	TRBJ1-2	TRBD1	TGTGCCAGCAGCTTAGGTGGGACAGTTGGGTACACCTTC	CASSLGGTVGYTF
few	12	TRBV10-1	TRBJ1-3	-	TGCGCCAGCAGTGAGGGCAGGTCAACCATATATTTT	CASSEGRSTIYF
-	11	TRBV12-3/TRBV12-4	TRBJ2-1	-	TGTGCCAGCAGTTTATCAAATGAGCAGTTCTTC	CASSLSNEQFF
-	14	TRBV12-5	TRBJ2-1	-	TGTGCTAGTGGTTCTGGTAGTCGCTACAATGAGCAGTTCTTC	CASGSGSRYNEQFF
-	15	TRBV5-4	TRBJ2-3	TRBD1	TGTGCCAGCAGCTTCGACAGGGGGCTCACAGATACGCAGTATTTT	CASSFDRGLTDTQYF
-	11	TRBV5-5	TRBJ1-1	-	TGTGCCAGCAGTTTAGACATGGAAGCTTTCTTT	CASSLDMEAFF
once	15	TRBV19	TRBJ1-3	-	TGTGCCAGTAGTATCGGTCAGGGGTCTGGAAACACCATATATTTT	CASSIGQGSGNTIYF
once	15	TRBV24-1	TRBJ2-3	-	TGTGCCACCAGTGATCCCGGGACTTCCGCAGATACGCAGTATTTT	CATSDPGTSADTQYF
-	16	TRBV19	TRBJ2-7	TRBD2	TGTGCCAGTAGTTCCTGGGGGGACTACGGGGACTACGAGCAGTACTTC	CASSSWGDYGDYEQYF
few	11	TRBV30	TRBJ2-1	-	TGTGCCTGGAGTTTCGACAATGAGCAGTTCTTC	CAWSFDNEQFF
-	13	TRBV18	TRBJ1-1	TRBD1	TGTGCCAGCTCGGACAGGGGTACCACTGAAGCTTTCTTT	CASSDRGTTEAFF
once	14	TRBV28	TRBJ2-3	-	TGTGCCAGCAGCCAGCGGTGGGTGGGAGATACGCAGTATTTT	CASSQRWVGDTQYF
-	14	TRBV9	TRBJ2-7	TRBD1	TGTGCCAGCAGCGTACAGGGGGCTAGTTACGAGCAGTACTTC	CASSVQGASYEQYF
few	15	TRBV7-9	TRBJ2-7	TRBD1	TGTGCCAGCAGCCGAGGACAGGCGGATTCCTACGAGCAGTACTTC	CASSRGQADSYEQYF
-	15	TRBV6-4	TRBJ2-3	TRBD2	TGTGCCAGCAGTGATGCGGGAGCGAACACAGATACGCAGTATTTT	CASSDAGANTDTQYF
-	18	TRBV7-2	TRBJ2-5	-	TGTGCCAGCAGCTTAGAGGCGACTAGTAGCGGCGGCCAAGAGACCCAGTACTTC	CASSLEATSSGGQETQYF
once	16	TRBV19	TRBJ1-4	-	TGTGCCAGTAGTACGGGTAACAGGGCGGTAGACGGAAAACTGTTTTTT	CASSTGNRAVDGKLFF
-	11	TRBV7-2	TRBJ2-5	-	TGTGCCAGCAGCTCCCGGGAGACCCAGTACTTC	CASSSRETQYF
-	15	TRBV4-3	TRBJ2-3	TRBD2	TGCGCCAGCAGCCAACTAGCGGGGGGGCCAGATACGCAGTATTTT	CASSQLAGGPDTQYF
-	14	TRBV5-1	TRBJ2-3	TRBD2	TGCGCCAGCAGCTTAAGTGCGGGGGCAGATACGCAGTATTTT	CASSLSAGADTQYF
-	13	TRBV5-4	TRBJ1-1	-	TGTGCCAGCAGCCCCCAGGGGTCCCCTGAAGCTTTCTTT	CASSPQGSPEAFF
-	17	TRBV9	TRBJ1-3	TRBD1	TGTGCCAGCAGCCGTGAAGAGACAGGGGGCGGCGGAAACACCATATATTTT	CASSREETGGGGNTIYF
once	14	TRBV5-1	TRBJ2-5	TRBD2	TGCGCCAGCAGCCAAGTAGCGGGGCAAGAGACCCAGTACTTC	CASSQVAGQETQYF
-	14	TRBV5-4	TRBJ2-1	-	TGTGCCAGCAACCAAATGGGCCCTACCAATGAGCAGTTCTTC	CASNQMGPTNEQFF
-	18	TRBV5-4	TRBJ2-2	TRBD2	TGTGCCAGCAGCTTGGCCTCTCTCGGGGGGGCCTGGACCGGGGAGCTGTTTTTT	CASSLASLGGAWTGELFF
-	15	TRBV27	TRBJ1-2	-	TGTGCCAGCAGTTTATCAATAGCCGATAACTATGGCTACACCTTC	CASSLSIADNYGYTF
-	14	TRBV30	TRBJ1-4	-	TGTGCCTGGAGCGATACTCCGCGGGGTGAAAAACTGTTTTTT	CAWSDTPRGEKLFF
-	14	TRBV7-2	TRBJ2-3	TRBD2	TGTGCCAGCAGCTTAGCGGGGGGGTCTGATACGCAGTATTTT	CASSLAGGSDTQYF
-	18	TRBV30	TRBJ2-6	-	TGTGCCTGGAGGCCCCCCGGCAGGGCGAGCCCTGGGGCCAACGTCCTGACTTTC	CAWRPPGRASPGANVLTF
-	17	TRBV4-2	TRBJ2-7	TRBD1	TGTGCCAGCAGCCAAGTTGGGACAGGGGGCGCAGCCTACGAGCAGTACTTC	CASSQVGTGGAAYEQYF
-	12	TRBV29-1	TRBJ1-1	-	TGCAGCGTTGGAGTGGGAGGCACTGAAGCTTTCTTT	CSVGVGGTEAFF
-	14	TRBV11-3	TRBJ2-1	-	TGTGCCAGCAGCCCCAGGGTTATTAGAGATGAGCAGTTCTTC	CASSPRVIRDEQFF
-	17	TRBV25-1	TRBJ2-7	-	TGTGCCAGCTCCCCGGCGGGGGCCCGGGCCCTGAGCGGCGAGCAGTACTTC	CASSPAGARALSGEQYF
-	15	TRBV7-2	TRBJ1-5	TRBD1	TGTGCCAGCAGCTCTAGGACAGGGCGGGAACAGCCCCAGCATTTT	CASSSRTGREQPQHF